The clone carrying this T cell receptor beta chain was seen only a few times. Its antigen remains unknown. No donor was unhealthy or non-Caucasian. TCRdb reprocessed the 5' RACE reads with MiXCR, giving one entry per CDR3 protein. Here the sample spans over 550,000 distinct CDR3 sequences, 7% to 7.5% being singletons. The CDR3 spans 15 residues. The germline CDR1 and CDR2 sequences are SGHVS and FQNEAQ. Between the trimmed V and J ends, which lost 5 bases and 4 bases, there was a span of 18 bases. This sample was taken from a study of identical twins. Broader study findings: It was cross-sectional statistical analysis, not following the same donors, that the conclusions relied on. One should note that invariant MAIT and iNKT cells could partly confound zero-insertion analyses.

This sample also appeared in a second study, on yellow fever vaccine responses in identical twins.

Sequencing was done on a sample of PBMCs. The sequence derives from a woman aged 18-29 years in good health. This rearrangement joins TRBV7-8 to TRBJ2-7; D is possibly TRBD1 (8 bases). CDR3 sequence: CASSPSTGGGYEQYV. The CDR3 coding sequence is TGTGCCAGCAGCCCAAGCACAGGGGGGGGGTACGAGCAGTACGTC.